Ten or more counts support the clone carrying this T cell receptor beta chain. Its antigen is not identified. The germline CDR1 and CDR2 sequences are SGHRS and YFSETQ. Between the trimmed V and J ends, which lost 4 bases and 7 bases, there was a span of 18 bases. The CDR3 contains 15 residues. TCR beta VDJ and CDR3 profiling used genomic DNA as template. MiXCR, applied by TCRdb to the reads, yields one record per CDR3 protein. The table includes around 150,000 distinct CDR3 sequences, 35% to 55% detected once. The data are from a study of CD8+CD57+ T cells in acquired aplastic anemia. Study details: An average of 3.2 ug of DNA was obtained from sorted CD4+ and CD8+ cells. Reads per healthy sample averaged about 10 million (CD4+) and some 12 million (CD8+). Study outcomes and limitations: Patients had around 30 CD8+ CDR3 sequences in common with controls (the shared set).

This chain links TRBV5-1 with TRBJ1-5; perhaps TRBD1 as D (6 bases). This TCR was sampled from a human donor in good health. Sequenced sample: sorted CD4+, CD8+, or CD8+CD57+ T cells (not recorded which) from PBMCs. The CDR3 loop is CASSLNTGIGQPQHF. CDR3 sequence (DNA): TGCGCCAGCAGCCTCAATACAGGGATAGGGCAGCCCCAGCATTTT.